This record looks at one T cell receptor (beta chain) sequence and its context. The data are from a study of identical twins. MiXCR, applied by TCRdb to the 5' RACE reads, yields one record per CDR3 protein. Of about 260,000 distinct CDR3 sequences listed, approximately 7% were seen once; the top ten hold 3.6%. This CDR3 comprises 13 residues. Germline CDR1 reads MNHNS; CDR2 reads SASEGT. The V end lost 7 bases, the J end lost 10 bases, and 17 bases lay between the germline ends. The same data also went into a second study, on yellow fever vaccine responses in identical twins.

Input material: memory (CD45RO+) T cells sorted from blood. V and J are TRBV6-1 and TRBJ2-1, with D unclear. The sequence was obtained from a woman aged 18-35 years in good health. The DNA of the CDR3 is TGTGCCAGCAATAAAGAGGCGGCCTACGAGCAGTTCTTC. This translates into CASNKEAAYEQFF.